A single sample gave rise to the 2 T cell receptor beta chains below, sequenced in a study of early stage breast cancer tumors. Generated by immunoSEQ multiplex PCR, the TCRdb table keeps only in-frame clones and is missing some. The repertoire has around 30,000 clones, 72% of them found once; the top ten carry around 33%. Sequencing input: blood. Receptors originate from a person between 45 and 65 years old with breast cancer.

This chain uses TRBV7-8 with TRBJ2-3, with D hard to call. The ends were cut back, 5 bases at V and 2 bases at J, with 8 bases in the middle. This CDR3 contains 13 residues. The germline CDR1 and CDR2 sequences are SGHVS and FQNEAQ. In nucleotides, the CDR3 is TGTGCCAGCAGCAAGGACCTCACAGATACGCAGTATTTT. Its protein product is CASSKDLTDTQYF.

In its sample, this clone was seen a few times. V is TRBV11-3 and J is TRBJ1-1, with D unresolved. V lost 3 bases and J 0 bases, leaving 5 bases between the germline ends. This CDR3 spans 13 amino acids. The germline V gene has CDR1 SGHNT and CDR2 YENEEA. CDR3 sequence reads: CASSFSLNTEAFF. In nucleotides, the CDR3 is TGTGCCAGCAGCTTCTCTTTGAACACTGAAGCTTTCTTT.